These 9 T cell receptor beta chains were all obtained from the same sample, sequenced in a study of CD8 T cells in Susac syndrome. Random-hexamer reverse transcription was applied to about 0.5 to 1 ug RNA. TCRdb called the immunoSEQ multiplex PCR reads again in MiXCR, with one record for every CDR3 protein. The sample yields under 200,000 distinct CDR3 sequences, 95% seen once. The sample consisted of CD4+ T cells from PBMCs. Receptors were obtained from a human donor in good health.

The gene calls are TRBV20-1 and TRBJ2-1; D remains ambiguous. Germline V gene lookup returns CDR1 DFQATT and CDR2 SNEGSKA (reference sequence). The V gene lost 6 bases and the J gene lost 1 base, with 10 bases spanning the gap. The CDR3 has 13 amino acids. CDR3 protein: CSAVGGSYNEQFF. CDR3 DNA: TGCAGTGCCGTAGGTGGGTCCTACAATGAGCAGTTCTTC.

The CDR3 sequence is CSATAGGGAGAHLEQFF. In nucleotides, the CDR3 is TGCAGTGCCACCGCCGGGGGGGGAGCGGGGGCCCACTTAGAGCAGTTCTTC. The V gene is TRBV20-1, the J gene TRBJ2-1, with 8 bases fitting TRBD2. CDR1 is DFQATT, CDR2 SNEGSKA, per germline (reference sequence). The CDR3 is made up of 17 amino acids. V was clipped by 6 bases and J by 10 bases; unmatched bases: 23.

V is TRBV5-1 and J is TRBJ2-1; no reliable D call. Germline values: CDR1 SGHRS, CDR2 YFSETQ. The CDR3 is 16 residues long. The V and J ends lost 1 base and 0 bases respectively, with 11 bases between them. DNA for the CDR3: TGCGCCAGCAGCTTGACCTTCGCGAGCTCCTACAATGAGCAGTTCTTC. This translates into CASSLTFASSYNEQFF.

This CDR3 reads CASGGALRADTQYF. CDR3 bases: TGTGCCAGCGGTGGGGCACTTCGGGCAGATACGCAGTATTTT. The chain links TRBV6-5 to TRBJ2-3, with D possibly matching TRBD1 (5 bases). The CDR3 totals 14 residues. Germline values: CDR1 MNHEY, CDR2 SVGAGI. V shed 8 bases and J shed 4 bases, with 16 bases lying between them.

This rearrangement joins TRBV27 to TRBJ1-1; D not certain. In germline, CDR1 is MNHEY, CDR2 SMNVEV (reference sequence). The CDR3 sequence is 14 residues long. V lost 0 bases, J lost 3 bases, and 8 bases lay in between. CDR3 DNA sequence: TGTGCCAGCAGTTTATCGCACGGGGACACTGAAGCTTTCTTT. Protein product: CASSLSHGDTEAFF.

The V gene is TRBV20-1, the J gene TRBJ2-3; 12 bases fit TRBD2. The CDR3 contains 15 residues. Germline loops: CDR1 DFQATT, CDR2 SNEGSKA (reference sequence). V dropped 2 bases and J dropped 6; count of bases not matched to a gene: 6. In DNA, the CDR3 is TGCAGTGCTAGACTGACTAGCGGGAGAGCTGATACGCAGTATTTT. It specifies CSARLTSGRADTQYF.

The chain combines TRBV7-9 with TRBJ2-4; TRBD1 might be the D (5 bases). CDR3 length equals 13 residues. With 3 bases removed from V and 7 bases from J, the gap between germline ends came to 10 bases. Germline loops: CDR1 SEHNR, CDR2 FQNEAQ (reference sequence). The CDR3 loop reads CASSFGSGNIQYF. DNA for the CDR3: TGTGCCAGCAGCTTCGGCTCAGGGAACATTCAGTACTTC.

The chain has TRBV7-2 and TRBJ2-3, with no clear D. V was cut by 5 bases and J by 4 bases, with 10 bases left in between. CDR3 size: 13 residues. CDR1 is SGHTA, CDR2 FQGNSA, per germline. This CDR3 is CASSDQDSDTQYF. CDR3 in DNA: TGTGCCAGCAGCGATCAAGACTCAGATACGCAGTATTTT.

This sequence joins TRBV24-1 and TRBJ2-2, with D possibly matching TRBD2 (6 bases). The germline V and J ends were trimmed by 5 bases and 5 bases, with 11 bases remaining between them. CDR1 and CDR2 from the germline V gene are KGHDR and SFDVKD. The CDR3 spans 14 residues. The CDR3 loop reads CATSGAGRTGELFF. CDR3 nucleotide sequence: TGTGCCACCAGTGGGGCGGGGCGGACCGGGGAGCTGTTTTTT.